The 3 T cell receptor beta chains listed next were all sequenced from one sample in a study of shared clonotypes between healthy human individuals. Assay used: immunoSEQ multiplex PCR; TCRdb lists only in-frame clones, some missing. The sample shows roughly 810,000 clones, approximately 96% of them seen only once. Positively selected for CCR7, the CD45RO-negative cells used as naive CD8 cells excluded terminally differentiated effector memory CD45RA+ cells. Sequencing was done on a sample of naive CD8+ T cells sorted from blood. Every receptor here comes from a man aged 25 to 40 in good health.

The V gene is TRBV5-4, the J gene TRBJ2-1, with D possibly being TRBD1 or TRBD2 (5 bases each). The CDR3 spans 14 residues. Looked up from germline, CDR1 is SGHNT and CDR2 is YYREEE (reference sequence). Trimming stripped 4 bases from V and 0 bases from J, with 8 bases between. The CDR3 DNA reads as TGTGCCAGCAGCCCAGGGAGCTCCTACAATGAGCAGTTCTTC. It specifies CASSPGSSYNEQFF.

The genes are TRBV27 and TRBJ2-7; D gene ambiguous. Germline CDR1 is MNHEY and CDR2 is SMNVEV (reference sequence). Trimming removed 3 bases at V and 2 bases at J, with 8 bases between. This CDR3 region has 13 residues. The CDR3 loop reads CASSFQSAYEQYF. The CDR3 DNA is TGTGCCAGCAGTTTTCAGAGTGCCTACGAGCAGTACTTC.

The chain has TRBV28 and TRBJ2-7; 7 nucleotides match TRBD2. The junction had 22 bases not matched to a gene; V was cut back by 4 bases and J by 4 bases. The CDR3 is 19 residues long. The V gene's germline CDR1 is MDHEN and CDR2 SYDVKM. The chain's CDR3 is CASSSPDAREDHVGYEQYF. The DNA of the CDR3 is TGTGCCAGCAGTTCCCCCGACGCACGGGAGGATCATGTTGGTTACGAGCAGTACTTC.